The present TCR beta chain was sequenced within a study of blood T cell repertoires in COVID-19. For the study at large: Italy, Spain and the United States were the sources of the convalescent and acute COVID-19 samples.

The CDR3 contains 15 residues. The germline V gene has CDR1 KGHSH and CDR2 LQKENI. V gave up 3 bases and J gave up 7 bases; unmatched junction bases: 7. During active infection, Seattle patients enrolled and were then monitored through disease. The table came from immunoSEQ multiplex PCR; TCRdb's copy has only in-frame clones and leaves some out. The sample has under 200,000 clones, around nine tenths seen once. This clone appeared once. V usage is TRBV18 and J usage is TRBJ1-4, with 8 nucleotides matching TRBD1. The sequencing input was peripheral blood. The sequence was obtained from a man in his sixties with COVID-19, enrolled during active disease. The CDR3 coding sequence is TGTGCCAGCTCACCGGACAGGGCCGGTGTTGAAAAACTGTTTTTT. Its translation: CASSPDRAGVEKLFF.